One sample yielded the 21 T cell receptor beta chains listed below, sequenced in a study of cytotoxic CD8 clonotypes in ibrutinib-treated CLL. Clones were read by immunoSEQ multiplex PCR, and TCRdb kept only the in-frame ones, dropping some. The sample has some 300,000 clones, 70% to 80% seen once. Sample: PBMCs, taken before ibrutinib treatment. The receptors come from a human donor with chronic lymphocytic leukemia.

The J gene is TRBJ2-2, the V gene TRBV11-2; D not certain. The V end lost 6 bases, the J end lost 1 base, and 9 bases lay between the germline ends. CDR3 length: 14 amino acids. CDR1 is SGHAT, CDR2 FQNNGV, per germline. This CDR3 reads CASRRFRNTGELFF. The CDR3 DNA follows: TGTGCCAGCAGGCGGTTCAGGAACACCGGGGAGCTGTTTTTT.

V usage is TRBV25-1 and J usage is TRBJ2-3; the D is unclear. Germline V gene data show CDR1 as MGHDK and CDR2 as SYGVNS. This CDR3 has 14 residues. V shed 1 base and J shed 0 bases, with 5 bases lying between them. This CDR3 reads CASSESSSTDTQYF. Here the CDR3 DNA reads TGTGCCAGCAGTGAATCATCTAGCACAGATACGCAGTATTTT.

The V and J genes are TRBV7-2 and TRBJ1-3, with D uncertain. The germline gives CDR1 SGHTA, CDR2 FQGNSA. The CDR3 is 16 residues long. V gave up 2 bases and J gave up 0 bases, with 11 bases separating them. Here the CDR3 reads CASSLSALDSGNTIYF. CDR3 nucleotide sequence: TGTGCCAGCAGCTTATCCGCCCTTGACTCTGGAAACACCATATATTTT.

This clone occurred a few times. J is TRBJ1-1 and V is TRBV7-6; no reliable D call. V was pared by 0 bases and J by 3 bases, with 8 bases between. Germline V CDR1 and CDR2: SGHVS, FNYEAQ. The CDR3 runs 14 residues. Here the CDR3 reads CASSLAREDTEAFF. CDR3 bases: TGTGCCAGCAGCTTAGCGCGGGAGGACACTGAAGCTTTCTTT.

The rearrangement joins TRBV27 to TRBJ1-1; D unresolved. The CDR3 covers 13 residues. CDR1 is MNHEY and CDR2 is SMNVEV in the germline V gene (reference sequence). V lost 2 bases, J lost 1 base, and 5 bases lay in between. CDR3 sequence: CASSLLKNTEAFF. The CDR3 nucleotides are TGTGCCAGCAGTTTACTGAAGAACACTGAAGCTTTCTTT.

V is TRBV28 and J is TRBJ1-4, with TRBD1 identical over 7 bases. There are 15 residues in the CDR3. Germline assignment: CDR1 MDHEN and CDR2 SYDVKM. Trimming took 3 bases from V and 4 from J; bases not matched to a gene: 5. CDR3: CASSFQDRSNEKLFF. CDR3 bases: TGTGCCAGCAGTTTCCAGGACAGGAGTAATGAAAAACTGTTTTTT.

This clone was seen just once. The chain uses TRBV10-1 and TRBJ1-5; D may be TRBD1 (5 bases). The CDR3 spans 11 residues. Germline values: CDR1 WNHNN, CDR2 SYGVQD (reference sequence). The V gene lost 10 bases and the J gene lost 4 bases, with 8 bases spanning the gap. The DNA of the CDR3 is TGCGCCAACAAGGGGAATCAGCCCCAGCATTTT. It is translated as CANKGNQPQHF.

The J gene is TRBJ2-1, the V gene TRBV4-1; possibly TRBD1 or TRBD2 for D (6 bases each). Looked up from germline, CDR1 is MGHRA and CDR2 is YSYEKL. This CDR3 contains 18 residues. V lost 1 base and J lost 0, with 16 bases in between. The CDR3, as DNA: TGCGCCAGCAGCCAAGGGAAGGGGGGCCGCAGCTCCTACAATGAGCAGTTCTTC. Protein product: CASSQGKGGRSSYNEQFF.

V and J are TRBV7-9 and TRBJ1-5; the D gene is possibly TRBD1 (5 bases). The germline V gene encodes CDR1 SEHNR and CDR2 FQNEAQ (reference sequence). The length of the CDR3 is 17 residues. V lost 1 base and J 0 bases, leaving 13 bases between the germline ends. CDR3 DNA: TGTGCCAGCAGCTTAGGGACATCGAACCCTAGCAATCAGCCCCAGCATTTT. Translating gives CASSLGTSNPSNQPQHF.

The genes are TRBV6-6 and TRBJ2-3; 12 nucleotides match TRBD2. The CDR3 is 15 amino acids. Germline V gene lookup returns CDR1 MNHNY and CDR2 SVGAGI (reference sequence). The V gene end was trimmed by 6 bases and the J gene end by 4 bases; junction bases not matched to a gene: 5. CDR3 residues: CASRTSGSDSDTQYF. CDR3 DNA sequence: TGTGCCAGCAGGACTAGCGGGAGCGATTCAGATACGCAGTATTTT.

This clone was detected only a few times. The V and J genes are TRBV11-2 and TRBJ2-3; 12 nucleotides align to TRBD2. V lost 5 bases, J lost 4 bases, and 4 bases stayed unmatched. CDR1 and CDR2 from the germline V gene are SGHAT and FQNNGV. The CDR3 runs 15 residues. The CDR3 here is CASSLTSGSADTQYF. CDR3 coding DNA: TGTGCCAGCAGCCTGACTAGCGGGAGTGCAGATACGCAGTATTTT.

The genes are TRBV11-2 and TRBJ2-7; 8 bases align to TRBD2. CDR1 is SGHAT, CDR2 FQNNGV, per germline. After removal of 1 base from V and 6 bases from J, the junction contained 11 bases not matched to a gene. CDR3 length equals 16 residues. The CDR3 coding sequence is TGTGCCAGCAGCTTAGGTAGCGGGATACCCGCCGCCGAGCAGTACTTC. This codes for CASSLGSGIPAAEQYF.

The CDR3 DNA sequence: TGTGCCAGCTCATCCCTACCATTTGGGGATACGCAGTATTTT. Encoded protein: CASSSLPFGDTQYF. The chain couples TRBV18 to TRBJ2-3, with D unclear. The V gene lost 5 bases and the J gene lost 6 bases, with 15 bases spanning the gap. The germline CDR1 and CDR2 sequences are KGHSH and LQKENI. CDR3 size: 14 residues.

CDR3 DNA: TGTGCCAGCAGCCCTAACAGGGGCCCCTACGAGCAGTACTTC. Its translation: CASSPNRGPYEQYF. The gene calls are TRBV27 and TRBJ2-7, with 7 bases fitting TRBD1. CDR3 length: 14 amino acids. The germline V gene encodes CDR1 MNHEY and CDR2 SMNVEV (reference sequence). V was clipped by 6 bases and J by 2 bases; unmatched bases: 7.

The rearrangement joins TRBV27 to TRBJ2-1, with 10 nucleotides matching TRBD2. CDR1 is MNHEY and CDR2 is SMNVEV in the germline V gene (reference sequence). This CDR3 is 15 amino acids long. J gave up 7 bases and V 5 bases, and 8 bases lay outside the gene matches. The DNA for the CDR3 is TGTGCCAGCAGTCTGAGCGGGAGGGCCCCAAATGAGCAGTTCTTC. It encodes CASSLSGRAPNEQFF.

This clone was counted a single time. The chain has TRBV7-9 and TRBJ1-3; D gene ambiguous. The CDR3 contains 16 residues. CDR1 is SEHNR, CDR2 FQNEAQ, per germline (reference sequence). V was trimmed by 5 bases and J by 0 bases, leaving 14 bases between them. The CDR3 region has the DNA TGTGCCAGCAGCCCCACGGGGAAGAGCTCTGGAAACACCATATATTTT. It translates to CASSPTGKSSGNTIYF.

The V and J genes are TRBV6-8 and TRBJ2-7; 11 bases are a match to TRBD2. The V gene end was trimmed by 0 bases and the J gene end by 3 bases; junction bases not matched to a gene: 10. The CDR3 covers 18 residues. CDR1 is MNHGY, CDR2 SAAAGT, per germline. The CDR3 sequence is CASSYSSGRAGPYYEQYF. DNA of the CDR3: TGTGCCAGCAGTTACTCTAGCGGGAGGGCCGGTCCGTACTACGAGCAGTACTTC.

V is TRBV7-6 and J is TRBJ1-1, with D uncertain. This CDR3 is 13 amino acids long. V lost 1 base and J lost 7, with 10 bases in between. Germline CDR1 is SGHVS and CDR2 is FNYEAQ. The CDR3 region is CASSLGLGNEAFF. Written as DNA, the CDR3 is TGTGCCAGCAGCTTAGGCCTAGGGAATGAAGCTTTCTTT.

The chain combines TRBV12-5 with TRBJ2-7; no definite D call. CDR3 length equals 12 residues. Germline assignment: CDR1 LGHNT and CDR2 FRNRAP. Trimming left V 4 bases short and J 4 bases short, with 8 bases between. CDR3 nucleotide sequence: TGTGCTAGTGGTTCTAAGCTGTACGAGCAGTACTTC. This codes for CASGSKLYEQYF. The full variable domain, rest sourced from reference TRBV12-5 and TRBJ2-7, is DARVTQTPRHKVTEMGQEVTMRCQPILGHNTVFWYRQTMMQGLELLAYFRNRAPLDDSGMPKDRFSAEMPDATLATLKIQPSEPRDSAVYFCASGSKLYEQYFGPGTRLTVT.

V usage is TRBV29-1 and J usage is TRBJ2-1; 10 positions agree with TRBD1. CDR1 and CDR2 from the germline V gene are SQVTM and ANQGSEA. With 6 bases clipped from V and 3 bases from J, the junction kept 5 bases outside the gene matches. The CDR3 totals 14 residues. CDR3 sequence: CSVVRDRGYNEQFF. The CDR3 region has the DNA TGCAGCGTCGTCCGGGACAGGGGCTACAATGAGCAGTTCTTC.

This clone was detected once. This CDR3 is CASSEEPWVIGSKTQYF. CDR3 DNA sequence: TGTGCCAGCAGTGAAGAGCCGTGGGTCATAGGGTCAAAGACCCAGTACTTC. The chain combines TRBV6-1 with TRBJ2-5; D gene ambiguous. V lost 1 base, J lost 6 bases, and 21 bases lay in between. The CDR3 totals 17 residues. Germline V CDR1 and CDR2: MNHNS, SASEGT.